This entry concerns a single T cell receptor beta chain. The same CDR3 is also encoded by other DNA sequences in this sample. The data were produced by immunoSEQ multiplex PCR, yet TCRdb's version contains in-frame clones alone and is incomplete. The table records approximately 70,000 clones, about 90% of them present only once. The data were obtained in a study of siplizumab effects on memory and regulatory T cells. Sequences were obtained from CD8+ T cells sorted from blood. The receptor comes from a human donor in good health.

CDR3 residues: CASSSTQGAETYGYTF. DNA of the CDR3: TGTGCCAGCAGTTCCACCCAGGGGGCAGAAACCTATGGCTACACCTTC. The chain carries TRBV27 and TRBJ1-2, with 8 bases identical to TRBD1. The CDR3 is 16 residues long. CDR1 MNHEY and CDR2 SMNVEV come from the germline V gene (reference sequence). V was pared by 4 bases and J by 4 bases, with 11 bases of the junction left unmatched.